Below, 17 T cell receptor beta chains from the same sample are listed, as sequenced in a study of blood T cell repertoires in COVID-19 (dated by TCRdb to 2018 to 2021). The library was made by the immunoSEQ multiplex PCR assay. TCRdb took this table from immuneACCESS and kept in-frame rearrangements with V and J called. Such tables lack part of the clones; where checked against another copy, unresolved V genes explain under half of the gap, and the rest is unexplained. Within this sample are about 170,000 clones, with 79% of them counted one time only. Of the sample, around 20% falls within the top ten clones. Sequenced sample: PBMCs or T cells enriched from blood (not recorded which). Source of these receptors: an older woman in a cohort exposed to, infected with or recovered from COVID-19 (not recorded which).

V usage is TRBV18 and J usage is TRBJ2-1; possible D gene TRBD1, 5 bases. V was cut by 5 bases and J by 6 bases, with 8 bases left in between. The CDR3 is made up of 12 amino acids. The germline V gene encodes CDR1 KGHSH and CDR2 LQKENI. The CDR3 is CASSEGVNEQFF. The CDR3 DNA sequence: TGTGCCAGCTCAGAAGGGGTCAATGAGCAGTTCTTC.

This chain joins TRBV21-1 and TRBJ2-7; the table's TRBD2 call for D was not verified on the DNA. TRBV21-1 is shown as a pseudogene. CDR3 size: 17 residues. The chain's CDR3 is CASSKALPTRAVGEQYF. The CDR3 nucleotides are TGTGCCAGCAGCAAAGCCCTCCCGACTAGGGCGGTAGGCGAGCAGTACTTC.

Of note for this clone: Other DNA sequences in this specimen translate into the identical CDR3. The genes are TRBV2 and TRBJ1-5, with TRBD1 as a possible D gene (6 bases). The CDR3 loop spans 14 amino acids. The germline gives CDR1 SNHLY, CDR2 FYNNEI. Trimming took off 8 bases at V and 7 bases at J, with 18 bases between the two ends. The CDR3 protein is CASVGVGGRQPQHF. The CDR3 bases are TGTGCCAGCGTGGGGGTGGGGGGGCGGCAGCCCCAGCATTTT.

The rearrangement joins TRBV24-1 to TRBJ2-7, with TRBD1 as a possible D gene (5 bases). V lost 4 bases, J lost 2 bases, and 14 bases lay in between. Germline assignment: CDR1 KGHDR and CDR2 SFDVKD. The CDR3 has 15 residues. CDR3 in amino acids: CATSENSGSTYEQYF. The DNA for the CDR3 is TGTGCCACCAGTGAGAACTCAGGGTCTACCTACGAGCAGTACTTC.

The rearrangement links TRBV2 to TRBJ1-5, with TRBD1 matching 7 bases. Losses at the gene ends were 1 base for V and 6 bases for J; bases not matched to a gene: 9. Germline V gives CDR1 SNHLY, CDR2 FYNNEI. The CDR3 is 16 amino acids. CDR3 amino acids: CASSEGGRGIPQPQHF. The DNA for the CDR3 is TGTGCCAGCAGTGAAGGCGGCAGGGGGATCCCTCAGCCCCAGCATTTT. The whole variable domain, filled in from reference TRBV2 and TRBJ1-5, reads EPEVTQTPSHQVTQMGQEVILRCVPISNHLYFYWYRQILGQKVEFLVSFYNNEISEKSEIFDDQFSVERPDGSNFTLKIRSTKLEDSAMYFCASSEGGRGIPQPQHFGDGTRLSIL.

This clone came up a few times. The V gene is TRBV11-3, the J gene TRBJ2-2; 8 bases align to TRBD2. The CDR3 has 16 amino acids. V dropped 2 bases and J dropped 2; count of bases not matched to a gene: 4. CDR1 is SGHNT and CDR2 is YENEEA in the germline V gene. The CDR3, as DNA: TGTGCCAGCAGCTTACAAGGACTAGCTAACACCGGGGAGCTGTTTTTT. Translating gives CASSLQGLANTGELFF.

CDR3 sequence: CASSATGGPNYGYTF. Written as DNA, the CDR3 is TGTGCCAGCAGTGCTACAGGGGGCCCTAACTATGGCTACACCTTC. V usage is TRBV2 and J usage is TRBJ1-2, with TRBD1 identical over 9 bases. CDR1 is SNHLY, CDR2 FYNNEI, per germline. Trimming at V came to 4 bases and at J to 0 bases, leaving 3 bases not matched to a gene. The CDR3 has 15 residues.

The V call is TRBV5-6, the J call TRBJ2-4; possible D gene TRBD1, 7 bases. The V end lost 5 bases, the J end lost 6 bases, and 12 bases lay between the germline ends. The germline V gene has CDR1 SGHDT and CDR2 YYEEEE. There are 13 residues in the CDR3. CDR3 loop: CASRRGTVNIQYF. The CDR3 DNA reads TGTGCCAGCAGGCGCGGGACAGTAAACATTCAGTACTTC.

The chain has TRBV28 and TRBJ2-7, with TRBD2 as a possible D gene (6 bases). Germline CDR1 MDHEN, CDR2 SYDVKM. CDR3 length: 15 amino acids. V lost 5 bases to trimming and J lost 6 bases, with 20 bases between them. CDR3 residues: CASSPPTTSYFEQYF. In DNA form, the CDR3 reads TGTGCCAGCAGTCCCCCTACGACTAGTTACTTCGAGCAGTACTTC.

V and J are TRBV9 and TRBJ1-2; a weak D match, TRBD1 (6 bases). Germline CDR1 reads SGDLS; CDR2 reads YYNGEE. The CDR3 spans 13 residues. V gave up 4 bases and J gave up 3 bases, with 10 bases separating them. CDR3 sequence reads: CASSPRTDYGYTF. CDR3 in DNA: TGTGCCAGCAGCCCTCGGACAGACTATGGCTACACCTTC.

The chain carries TRBV20-1 and TRBJ2-7, with 10 bases that match TRBD2. Germline trimming cut 3 bases from V and 4 bases from J; bases unmatched to any gene: 3. Germline V gene lookup returns CDR1 DFQATT and CDR2 SNEGSKA (reference sequence). This CDR3 spans 13 amino acids. This CDR3 is CSASLAGEYEQYF. Written as DNA, the CDR3 is TGCAGTGCTAGTCTAGCGGGAGAATACGAGCAGTACTTC.

As DNA, the CDR3 is TGTGCCAGCAGCTTTACAGCCACAGATACGCAGTATTTT. Its translation: CASSFTATDTQYF. The chain recombines TRBV7-2 with TRBJ2-3; D call uncertain. CDR1 and CDR2 from the germline V gene are SGHTA and FQGNSA. This CDR3 has 13 amino acids. Trimming shortened V by 3 bases and J by 2 bases, and 6 bases separated the two germline ends.

The chain has TRBV11-1 and TRBJ1-6; tentative D call: TRBD1 (6 bases). Germline V CDR1 and CDR2: SGHAT, FQDESV (reference sequence). Trimming shortened V by 5 bases and J by 13 bases, and 18 bases separated the two germline ends. The CDR3 is made up of 14 amino acids. In nucleotides, the CDR3 is TGTGCCAGCAGCCAAGAGGGGGAGTTGAGGCCCCTCCACTTT. This encodes CASSQEGELRPLHF.

The CDR3 here is CASSQDTLAAYEQYF. The CDR3 DNA follows: TGCGCCAGCAGCCAAGATACGTTAGCGGCGTACGAGCAGTACTTC. V gene TRBV4-1 combines with J gene TRBJ2-7; TRBD2 might be the D (6 bases). Germline assignment: CDR1 MGHRA and CDR2 YSYEKL. Trimming removed 0 bases from V and 4 bases from J, with 13 bases in between. The CDR3 runs to 15 residues.

The V gene is TRBV11-2, the J gene TRBJ2-7, with 9 bases fitting TRBD1. The CDR3 sequence is 16 residues long. Germline lookup yields CDR1 SGHAT and CDR2 FQNNGV. V was clipped by 5 bases and J by 2 bases; unmatched bases: 10. CDR3 DNA: TGTGCCAGCAGCCGCTTCGTGGGACAGGGAACCTACGAGCAGTACTTC. Translating gives CASSRFVGQGTYEQYF.

This clone was picked up one time. The rearrangement joins TRBV5-4 to TRBJ2-5; 8 bases match TRBD1. There are 15 residues in the CDR3. Germline CDR1 and CDR2: SGHNT and YYREEE (reference sequence). Here the CDR3 DNA reads TGTGCTAGAGAATACGGACAGGGCTACCAAGAGACCCAGTACTTC. Translated, it gives CAREYGQGYQETQYF.

The chain carries TRBV2 and TRBJ2-6; 9 bases line up with TRBD1. CDR1 is SNHLY and CDR2 is FYNNEI in the germline V gene. Trimming at V came to 6 bases and at J to 4 bases, leaving 7 bases not matched to a gene. The CDR3 sequence is 16 residues long. The CDR3, as DNA: TGTGCCAGCAGAAGTACAGGGGGCCCCGGGGCCAACGTCCTGACTTTC. It yields the protein CASRSTGGPGANVLTF.